The present T cell receptor beta chain was sequenced within a study of long-term antiretroviral therapy in people with HIV. They ran version v3.0 of the immunoSEQ assay at survey level. Sequenced by immunoSEQ multiplex PCR; TCRdb stores in-frame clones only, minus some. Here the sample spans tens of thousands of clones, about 96% being singletons. Germline-derived CDR1 and CDR2 are SGHVS and FNYEAQ. The CDR3 is 16 residues long. V lost 1 base to trimming and J lost 9 bases; unmatched junction nucleotides: 11. The specimen was unsorted PBMCs, collected 6.9 years after starting antiretroviral therapy. This clonotype was obtained from a man aged 30 to 39 with HIV. V is TRBV7-6 and J is TRBJ2-1; the match to TRBD2 covers 8 bases. The DNA for the CDR3 is TGTGCCAGCAGCTTAGGGTCAGCGGGAGTGGGGGGTGAGCAGTTCTTC. Translating it yields CASSLGSAGVGGEQFF.